Listed below are T cell receptor beta chains from one sample, sequenced in a study of a mutant IDH1 vaccine in newly diagnosed glioma. The repertoire was sequenced with immunoSEQ multiplex PCR; TCRdb's copy has only in-frame clones and lacks some. The profile shows 90,000 to 95,000 clones, about 80% of them singletons. The sample was PBMCs, taken from a glioma patient treated with radiotherapy, temozolomide or both. The receptors come from a woman aged 50 to 60 with glioma. CDR3s include the opening cysteine and the closing phenylalanine or tryptophan. D genes are given only for firm matches. Clone size is not always given. Where it is, it says once, few, many or a class for expanded clones.

cdr3_aa,cdr3_nt,d_call,v_call,clone_size,j_call,cdr3_length
CASSVGGENIQYF,TGTGCCAGCAGTGTTGGGGGAGAAAACATTCAGTACTTC,.,TRBV9,.,TRBJ2-4,13
CASSSRLSSGANVLTF,TGTGCCAGCAGTTCCCGTCTTAGCTCTGGGGCCAACGTCCTGACTTTC,.,TRBV28,.,TRBJ2-6,16
CALGGSPYEQYF,TGTGCCCTCGGAGGTTCACCCTACGAGCAGTACTTC,.,TRBV6-1,few,TRBJ2-7,12
CASSVDGTEAFF,TGTGCCAGCAGCGTAGATGGGACTGAAGCTTTCTTT,.,TRBV9,.,TRBJ1-1,12
CASSFKQGQETQYF,TGTGCCAGCAGCTTTAAACAGGGGCAAGAGACCCAGTACTTC,TRBD1,TRBV5-6,.,TRBJ2-5,14
CASSLLQGSYGYTF,TGTGCCAGCAGCTTACTACAGGGCTCCTATGGCTACACCTTC,.,TRBV7-2,.,TRBJ1-2,14
CASSPGQGGGEQYF,TGTGCCAGCTCACCCGGACAGGGTGGGGGCGAGCAGTACTTC,TRBD1,TRBV18,once,TRBJ2-7,14
CASSELEGMGWNEQFF,TGTGCCAGCAGTGAATTGGAGGGGATGGGATGGAATGAGCAGTTCTTC,.,TRBV25-1,.,TRBJ2-1,16
CASRLDGRDVQPQHF,TGCGCCAGCAGACTCGACGGCAGGGACGTCCAGCCCCAGCATTTT,.,TRBV5-1,.,TRBJ1-5,15
CASSPGWADTIYF,TGCGCCAGCAGTCCTGGCTGGGCGGACACCATATATTTT,.,TRBV5-1,.,TRBJ1-3,13
CASSYGQGNNYGYTF,TGTGCCAGCAGCTACGGACAGGGGAACAACTATGGCTACACCTTC,TRBD1,TRBV5-6,.,TRBJ1-2,15
CASSLRGGSPQQYF,TGTGCCAGCAGCTTGAGGGGCGGGAGCCCACAGCAGTACTTC,TRBD2,TRBV5-4,.,TRBJ2-7,14
CSVEGSPDQPQHF,TGCAGCGTTGAAGGCTCTCCGGATCAGCCCCAGCATTTT,.,TRBV29-1,.,TRBJ1-5,13
CASSRDRRGTEAFF,TGTGCCAGCAGTCGAGACAGGAGGGGCACTGAAGCTTTCTTT,.,TRBV6-5,medium-sized,TRBJ1-1,14
CASSRGINQPQHF,TGTGCCAGCAGTCGAGGGATCAATCAGCCCCAGCATTTT,.,TRBV7-2,few,TRBJ1-5,13
CASSYGTSGANVLTF,TGTGCCAGCAGCTACGGGACTTCTGGGGCCAACGTCCTGACTTTC,.,TRBV2,.,TRBJ2-6,15
CVIRGQKTGELFF,TGTGTCATAAGGGGGCAGAAAACCGGGGAGCTGTTTTTT,TRBD1,TRBV19,.,TRBJ2-2,13
CASSQDFRFTDTQYF,TGCGCCAGCAGCCAAGATTTTCGCTTCACAGATACGCAGTATTTT,.,TRBV4-3,.,TRBJ2-3,15
CAWSDQVGYTF,TGTGCCTGGAGTGATCAGGTTGGCTACACCTTC,.,TRBV30,few,TRBJ1-2,11
CASSLERGQNYEQYF,TGTGCCAGCAGCTTAGAGAGGGGCCAAAACTACGAGCAGTACTTC,.,TRBV11-2,.,TRBJ2-7,15
CASSPRLGQGNYGYTF,TGCGCCAGCAGTCCCCGGTTGGGACAGGGTAACTATGGCTACACCTTC,TRBD1,TRBV23-1,.,TRBJ1-2,16
CASSLTPGQGSAEAFF,TGTGCCAGCAGCTTAACTCCGGGACAGGGCTCCGCTGAAGCTTTCTTT,TRBD1,TRBV7-3,.,TRBJ1-1,16
CASTPIAGAGEQYF,TGTGCCAGCACCCCGATCGCGGGGGCTGGAGAGCAGTACTTC,.,TRBV11-2,.,TRBJ2-7,14
CASSKANTGELFF,TGTGCCAGCAGTAAGGCGAACACCGGGGAGCTGTTTTTT,.,TRBV6-4,once,TRBJ2-2,13
CASSPHAYEQYF,TGTGCCAGCAGCCCCCATGCCTACGAGCAGTACTTC,.,TRBV7-9,.,TRBJ2-7,12
CASSLNRVSQETQYF,TGCGCCAGCAGCCTAAACAGGGTTAGCCAAGAGACCCAGTACTTC,.,TRBV4-1,.,TRBJ2-5,15
CASSPGTDYEQYF,TGTGCCAGCTCCCCGGGGACAGACTACGAGCAGTACTTC,TRBD1,TRBV18,once,TRBJ2-7,13
CASSRGGGYNEQFF,TGTGCCAGCAGCCGGGGCGGGGGATACAATGAGCAGTTCTTC,TRBD2,TRBV9,.,TRBJ2-1,14
CASSPEQGYGYTF,TGTGCCAGCTCACCGGAGCAGGGATATGGCTACACCTTC,.,TRBV18,.,TRBJ1-2,13
CASGPPSGGRANEQFF,TGTGCTAGTGGTCCCCCTTCCGGGGGCCGGGCTAATGAGCAGTTCTTC,.,TRBV12-5,.,TRBJ2-1,16
CASSIGGTTVDTQYF,TGTGCCAGTAGTATAGGGGGGACTACTGTAGATACGCAGTATTTT,TRBD2,TRBV19,once,TRBJ2-3,15
CASSPLGSSYEQYF,TGTGCCAGCTCACCCCTAGGGAGCTCCTACGAGCAGTACTTC,.,TRBV18,.,TRBJ2-7,14
CASSPQGSGNTIYF,TGTGCCAGCTCACCACAGGGATCTGGAAACACCATATATTTT,.,TRBV18,.,TRBJ1-3,14
CASSFRQGNTEAFF,TGTGCCAGCAGCTTCCGACAGGGGAACACTGAAGCTTTCTTT,TRBD1,TRBV7-2,.,TRBJ1-1,14
CASSSRGTGELFF,TGTGCCAGCAGCTCCCGAGGTACCGGGGAGCTGTTTTTT,.,TRBV7-9,.,TRBJ2-2,13
CASSLAGGGASDTQYF,TGTGCCAGCAGCTTGGCTGGCGGGGGGGCTTCAGATACGCAGTATTTT,TRBD2,TRBV5-4,.,TRBJ2-3,16
CASSSSGGRTGELFF,TGTGCCAGCAGCTCCTCGGGCGGGCGCACCGGGGAGCTGTTTTTT,.,TRBV5-4,.,TRBJ2-2,15
CASSQSRDPYQAYNEQFF,TGTGCCAGCAGCCAGTCGCGGGATCCGTACCAAGCCTACAATGAGCAGTTCTTC,.,TRBV5-6,.,TRBJ2-1,18
CASSRTGDNSPLHF,TGTGCCAGCAGTCGGACAGGCGATAATTCACCCCTCCACTTT,TRBD1,TRBV14,.,TRBJ1-6,14
CASRSDPGRYEQYF,TGTGCCAGCAGGTCCGACCCGGGCCGATACGAGCAGTACTTC,.,TRBV2,.,TRBJ2-7,14
CASSEQEGYGYTF,TGTGCCAGCAGTGAACAGGAAGGCTATGGCTACACCTTC,.,TRBV6-5,.,TRBJ1-2,13
CASSFHDSLNYGYTF,TGTGCCAGCAGTTTCCACGACAGCCTTAACTATGGCTACACCTTC,.,TRBV6-5,.,TRBJ1-2,15
CASSWRVGGQNIQYF,TGTGCCAGCAGCTGGCGGGTGGGGGGGCAAAACATTCAGTACTTC,.,TRBV7-2,.,TRBJ2-4,15
CASRPLTKGAKNTEAFF,TGTGCCAGCAGGCCCCTTACGAAGGGGGCTAAGAACACTGAAGCTTTCTTT,TRBD1,TRBV27,once,TRBJ1-1,17
CASSVPVGTDTQYF,TGTGCCAGCAGTGTTCCGGTCGGCACAGATACGCAGTATTTT,.,TRBV6-1,.,TRBJ2-3,14
CASSEGQGRYNEQFF,TGCGCCAGCAGTGAGGGACAAGGACGCTACAATGAGCAGTTCTTC,.,TRBV10-1,.,TRBJ2-1,15
CASSDRVLGEQYF,TGTGCCAGCAGTGACCGGGTTCTGGGGGAGCAGTACTTC,.,TRBV2,.,TRBJ2-7,13
CASSLASSGQNYGYTF,TGCGCCAGCAGCTTGGCCAGCTCCGGACAGAACTATGGCTACACCTTC,.,TRBV5-1,.,TRBJ1-2,16
CASSLASSFGQYF,TGTGCCAGCAGCTTGGCCTCCTCGTTCGGGCAGTACTTC,.,TRBV5-6,once,TRBJ2-7,13
CAWKHDRVELFF,TGTGCCTGGAAGCACGACAGAGTGGAGCTGTTTTTT,.,TRBV30,few,TRBJ2-2,12